This TCR beta chain was sequenced for a study of cytotoxic CD8 clonotypes in ibrutinib-treated CLL. The overall study: The patient breakdown showed approximately 11 relapsed/refractory and about 16 treatment-naive cases, with 17 to 18 IGHV unmutated. General study points: Public clonotypes, an uncommon group, contracted or remained stable on treatment. Patients showed higher baseline clonality than age-matched healthy donors, and it tracked circulating CD8+ T-cell counts.

This CDR3 spans 12 amino acids. The V and J ends lost 4 bases and 7 bases respectively, with 7 bases between them. Per the germline V gene, CDR1 is SNHLY and CDR2 is FYNNEI. Target depth was 1 in 200,000 to 1 in 1 million T cells, about 10x per clonotype. The data were produced by immunoSEQ multiplex PCR, yet TCRdb's version contains in-frame clones alone and is incomplete. This table has about 160,000 clones, roughly four fifths appearing once. This clone turned up a few times. No antigen is known for it. The receptor was isolated from a human donor with chronic lymphocytic leukemia. The sample consisted of PBMCs, taken after 24 months of ibrutinib treatment. This chain uses TRBV2 with TRBJ2-2, with unresolved D. CDR3 loop: CASSGAVGELFF. Written as DNA, the CDR3 is TGTGCCAGCAGTGGGGCGGTCGGGGAGCTGTTTTTT.